Listed below are T cell receptor beta chains from one sample, sequenced in a study of shared T cell receptors in the human thymus. Sequencing was performed with immunoSEQ multiplex PCR; in TCRdb, only in-frame clones are kept and a portion is missing. Of about 730,000 clones listed, approximately 83% are singletons. These records were also assigned to another study, of human thymus T cells.

The sample taken for sequencing was thymocytes. The receptors stem from a girl younger than two with a congenital heart defect. The CDR3 runs from the conserved cysteine through the conserved F or W.

j_call cdr3_length v_call cdr3_aa
TRBJ2-1 14 TRBV2 CARRLAGEVNEQFF
TRBJ1-1 14 TRBV4-1 CASSQNRENTEAFF
TRBJ2-7 13 TRBV4-2 CASNSGSSYEQYF
TRBJ2-3 15 TRBV5-1 CASSLAGGGGDTQYF
TRBJ2-3 13 TRBV29-1 CSAKGQWGDTQYF
TRBJ2-3 16 TRBV7-2 CASSLRSTGGGDTQYF
TRBJ1-5 17 TRBV19 CASSLGPYRGRSQPQHF
TRBJ2-1 14 TRBV7-3 CASSLPGAPNEQFF
TRBJ2-7 12 TRBV2 CASNPRGDEQYF
TRBJ2-5 15 TRBV7-9 CASSAHRPSGETQYF
TRBJ1-6 17 TRBV4-1 CASSQDSPPRGNSPLHF
TRBJ2-7 16 TRBV7-8 CASSSQALDRAYEQYF
TRBJ1-2 13 TRBV6-1 CASSETGENGYTF
TRBJ2-1 15 TRBV5-1 CASSLGASGNNEQFF
TRBJ2-2 19 TRBV10-3 CAISELITRDRGPTGELFF
TRBJ2-7 14 TRBV18 CASSPGRVIDEQYF
TRBJ1-2 9 TRBV2 CARQQRRPF
TRBJ2-7 15 TRBV29-1 CSVELGSPPHCEQYF
TRBJ1-4 14 TRBV7-6 CASSRSPTNEKLFF
TRBJ1-1 15 TRBV5-6 CASSLKRQGNTEAFF
TRBJ2-7 16 TRBV27 CASSPGLAGVTYEQYF
TRBJ1-6 18 TRBV19 CASSIPGGSDGGNSPLHF
TRBJ2-3 18 TRBV5-4 CASSYLAGTGGFPDTQYF
TRBJ1-6 16 TRBV5-4 CASSLTPGQNNSPLHF
TRBJ2-7 15 TRBV7-6 CASSQSGSPYYEQYF
TRBJ1-6 13 TRBV5-1 CASSLYGRSPLHF
TRBJ1-1 14 TRBV7-9 CASSLQGLNTEAFF
TRBJ1-2 15 TRBV6-5 CASSLLTGINYGYTF
TRBJ1-2 17 TRBV19 CASSIALIARPDYGYTF
TRBJ1-2 11 TRBV6-1 CASSGPRGYTF
TRBJ2-3 14 TRBV9 CASSVAGGEDTQYF
TRBJ1-2 19 TRBV27 CASSSERTTPGGPYYGYTF
TRBJ1-5 14 TRBV28 CASSLTGLRYPQHF
TRBJ2-3 15 TRBV6-1 CASRGLAVATDTQYF
TRBJ1-5 14 TRBV2 CASANRGPPQPQHF
TRBJ2-5 15 TRBV2 CASSEGQGRQETQYF
TRBJ1-4 15 TRBV15 CATSRGRGRGEKLFF
TRBJ2-5 14 TRBV9 CASSAPGWQETQYF
TRBJ2-2 15 TRBV6-6 CATLVAGGQSGELFF
TRBJ1-6 15 TRBV7-2 CASSLGGGDNSPLHF
TRBJ1-6 17 TRBV9 CASSLTRVSSYNSPLHF
TRBJ2-1 16 TRBV27 CASSRDYPDIYNEQFF
TRBJ2-3 13 TRBV19 CASLSGGTDTQYF
TRBJ2-7 14 TRBV4-1 CASSQDWSSYEQYF
TRBJ1-2 15 TRBV29-1 CSVALRTGELYGYTF
TRBJ2-4 21 TRBV4-1 CASSQDLWASGGELAKNIQYF
TRBJ1-1 11 TRBV29-1 CSVQEGTEAFF
TRBJ1-2 12 TRBV5-6 CASSPRTDGYTF
TRBJ2-6 19 TRBV11-1 CASSSPGGQGTSGANVLTF
TRBJ1-3 15 TRBV9 CASSGEVWSGNTIYF
TRBJ2-6 21 TRBV12-5 CASGLVQDRDRISSGANVLTF
NA 14 TRBV5-1 CASSSGGHLYEQYF
TRBJ2-3 16 TRBV7-8 CASSLVPLYLTDTQYF
TRBJ1-6 14 TRBV2 CASSEVSRGSPLHF
TRBJ1-2 17 TRBV6-4 CASSDSKGAPVNYGYTF
TRBJ1-2 11 TRBV29-1 CSVGVWSGYTF
TRBJ2-4 15 TRBV5-1 CASSPDGIAKNIQYF
TRBJ2-7 14 TRBV18 CANRPRATSYEQYF
TRBJ1-1 15 TRBV7-6 CASSSGPGVTTEAFF